This T cell receptor beta chain was documented in a study of cytomegalovirus exposure and HLA in healthy donors. General study findings and limits: Most subjects had HLA-A and HLA-B alleles reportedly predicted accurately by TCR beta sequences. In terms of immune exposure information, only CMV serostatus was available. Clonal expansion was found to be greater in HLA-associated TCR beta chains than in equally common others in a later analysis.

This clone appeared a single time. Its antigen is as yet unknown. PCR involved 60 Vbeta and 13 Jbeta primers. This table comes from immunoSEQ multiplex PCR, and its TCRdb copy is limited to in-frame clones, with some not included. Of approximately 52,000 clones in the sample, 77% were seen once. The TCR was taken from a female donor in good health and CMV-seronegative. Sequencing was carried out using PBMCs.

The CDR3 protein is CASSVTPGQGRNEQFF. CDR3 bases: TGTGCCAGCAGCGTAACTCCGGGACAGGGTAGGAATGAGCAGTTCTTC. The V and J genes are TRBV9 and TRBJ2-1; 9 nucleotides line up with TRBD1. CDR1 SGDLS and CDR2 YYNGEE come from the germline V gene. The CDR3 loop spans 16 amino acids. With 1 base clipped from V and 7 bases from J, the junction kept 9 bases outside the gene matches.